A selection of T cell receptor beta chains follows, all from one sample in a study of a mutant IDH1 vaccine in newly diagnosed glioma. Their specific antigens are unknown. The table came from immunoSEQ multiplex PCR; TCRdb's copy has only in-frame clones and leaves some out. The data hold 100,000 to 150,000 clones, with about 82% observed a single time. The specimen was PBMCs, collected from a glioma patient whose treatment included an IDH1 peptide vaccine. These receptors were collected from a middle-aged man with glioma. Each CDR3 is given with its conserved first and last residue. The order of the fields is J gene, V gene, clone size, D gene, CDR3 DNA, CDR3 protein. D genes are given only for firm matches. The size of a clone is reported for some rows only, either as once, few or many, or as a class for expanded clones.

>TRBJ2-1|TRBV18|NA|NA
TGTGCCAGCTCACCGGGGGAAGTCAATGAGCAGTTCTTC
CASSPGEVNEQFF
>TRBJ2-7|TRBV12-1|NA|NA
TGTGCCAGCAGCTGGGGACAAGGCTACGAGCAGTACTTC
CASSWGQGYEQYF
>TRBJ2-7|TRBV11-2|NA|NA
TGTGCCAGCAGCTTAGATATAACCGAGCAGTACTTC
CASSLDITEQYF
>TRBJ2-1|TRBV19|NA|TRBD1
TGTGCCAGTATCCACCGACCGGGACAGTACAATGAGCAGTTCTTC
CASIHRPGQYNEQFF
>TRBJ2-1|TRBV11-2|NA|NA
TGTGCCAGCAGCCCCGCCTACAATGAGCAGTTCTTC
CASSPAYNEQFF
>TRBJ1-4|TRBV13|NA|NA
TGTGCCAGCGGTACGGGGGCAACTAATGAAAAACTGTTTTTT
CASGTGATNEKLFF
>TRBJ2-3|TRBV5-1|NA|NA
TGCGCCAGCAGCTTAGAAGATACGCAGTATTTT
CASSLEDTQYF
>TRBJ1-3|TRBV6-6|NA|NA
TGTGCCACAACCCCGGACCCTGGTTGGACCATATATTTT
CATTPDPGWTIYF
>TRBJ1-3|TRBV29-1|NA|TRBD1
TGCAGCGTCCCAAACCGCGGACAGGGGGCTAATGGAAACACCATATATTTT
CSVPNRGQGANGNTIYF
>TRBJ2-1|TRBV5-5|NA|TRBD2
TGTGCCAGCAGCTGGGGAACTAGCGACTACAATGAGCAGTTCTTC
CASSWGTSDYNEQFF
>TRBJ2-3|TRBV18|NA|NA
TGTGCCAGCTCACCGGACTGGAGCACAGATACGCAGTATTTT
CASSPDWSTDTQYF
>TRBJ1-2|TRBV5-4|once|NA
TGTGCCAGCAGCTTGGTTTCGGCCGTTAACTATGGCTACACCTTC
CASSLVSAVNYGYTF
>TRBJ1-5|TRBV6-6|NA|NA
TGTGCCAGCAGGAATAGCAATCAGCCCCAGCATTTT
CASRNSNQPQHF
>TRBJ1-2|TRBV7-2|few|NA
TGTGCCAGCACCCAAAAGGGGGGAGGGACCTATGGCTACACCTTC
CASTQKGGGTYGYTF
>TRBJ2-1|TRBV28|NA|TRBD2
TGTGCCAGCAGTTTATCTTGGATGGGCGGGAGGGCCGAGGATGAGCAGTTCTTC
CASSLSWMGGRAEDEQFF
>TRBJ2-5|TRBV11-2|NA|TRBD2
TGTGCCAGCAGCCGCCTACTAGCGGGAGGCCAAGAGACCCAGTACTTC
CASSRLLAGGQETQYF
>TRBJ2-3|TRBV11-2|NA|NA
TGTGCCAGCAGCTCAGGAACAGATACGCAGTATTTT
CASSSGTDTQYF
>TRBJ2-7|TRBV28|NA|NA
TGTGCCAGCAGTTCCGACTTGGTCTACGAGCAGTACTTC
CASSSDLVYEQYF
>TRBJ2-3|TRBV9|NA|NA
TGTGCCAGCAGCGTTGATATTAGCACAGATACGCAGTATTTT
CASSVDISTDTQYF
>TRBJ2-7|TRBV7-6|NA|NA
TGTGCCAGCAGCTTAGCGATAAGGGACGAGCAGTACTTC
CASSLAIRDEQYF
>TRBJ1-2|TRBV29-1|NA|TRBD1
TGCAGCGTTGAGACAGGGGGCTATGGCTACACCTTC
CSVETGGYGYTF
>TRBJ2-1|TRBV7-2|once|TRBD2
TGTGCCAGCAGCTTAGCCCCTAGCGGGGCCTACAGTGAGCAGTTCTTC
CASSLAPSGAYSEQFF
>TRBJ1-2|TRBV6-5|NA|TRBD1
TGTGCCAGCAGGATAACAGGGGGCGCGTCTGGCTACACCTTC
CASRITGGASGYTF
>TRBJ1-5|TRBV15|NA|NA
TGTGCCACCAGCGGAAAAGTTAAGGCAGGGGTTAGCAATCAGCCCCAGCATTTT
CATSGKVKAGVSNQPQHF
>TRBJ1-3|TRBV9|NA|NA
TGTGCCAGCAGCGTAAAAGGAGACGGAAACACCATATATTTT
CASSVKGDGNTIYF
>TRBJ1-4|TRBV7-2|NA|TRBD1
TGTGCCAGCAGCTTTTACAGGGGGAGTAATGAAAAACTGTTTTTT
CASSFYRGSNEKLFF
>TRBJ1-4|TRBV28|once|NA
TGTGCCAGCAGTTTACGGGGGTCTAATGAAAAACTGTTTTTT
CASSLRGSNEKLFF
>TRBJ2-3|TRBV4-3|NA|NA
TGCGCCAGCAGCCTAAAGGGCGACTACACAGATACGCAGTATTTT
CASSLKGDYTDTQYF
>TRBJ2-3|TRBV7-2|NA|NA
TGTGCCAGCAGCCCCACCTCCCAGAGAATGGTGGATACGCAGTATTTT
CASSPTSQRMVDTQYF